The 5 T cell receptor beta chains below were found in one sample sequenced in a study of response to subunit inactivated influenza vaccine listed by TCRdb under 2018. The receptor library was made with RT-PCR. TCRdb records Illumina HiSeq 2500 as the sequencer. TCRdb took the public reads, trimmed them with fastp at Q25, ran MiXCR for clone calling and kept in-frame beta chains. A single entry per CDR3 protein holds the most common genes and DNA from its merged rows. Across this sample there are 600,000 to 700,000 distinct CDR3 sequences, with 14% seen only once. The top ten hold 6% to 9.5% of the sample. Specimen: PBMCs from blood, collected less than 15 days before vaccination. These receptors were obtained from a man aged 50 to 60 who received an inactivated influenza vaccine. Donor details come from another sample of the same person, matched by shared clones.

J is TRBJ2-7 and V is TRBV6-5; 7 bases line up with TRBD2. The CDR3 length is 16 residues. Unmatched junction bases numbered 11, after V lost 4 bases and J lost 2 bases. The germline V gene has CDR1 MNHEY and CDR2 SVGAGI. The CDR3 nucleotides read TGTGCCAGCAGTTCCCGGGGGGAGGGCGATCCCTACGAGCAGTACTTC. Protein sequence: CASSSRGEGDPYEQYF.

The table lists this clonotype with many counts. J is TRBJ1-3 and V is TRBV6-5, with D hard to call. Germline CDR1 MNHEY, CDR2 SVGAGI. V shed 0 bases and J shed 4 bases, with 7 bases lying between them. The CDR3 runs 14 residues. As DNA, the CDR3 is TGTGCCAGCAGTTACTCGCGACTCGGAAACACCATATATTTT. This translates into CASSYSRLGNTIYF.

Points on this clonotype: Germline and junction disagree at one end, which may indicate a read error. V usage is TRBV28 and J usage is TRBJ2-1; 9 bases agree with TRBD2. Germline V gene data show CDR1 as MDHEN and CDR2 as SYDVKM. This CDR3 is built from 15 residues. The CDR3 region is CASSLGRGGYNEQSF. Here the CDR3 DNA reads TGTGCCAGCAGTTTAGGGCGGGGGGGTTACAATGAGCAGTCCTTC.

The rearrangement uses TRBV7-8 and TRBJ1-1; 9 bases fit TRBD1. The CDR3 is 15 amino acids. CDR1 and CDR2 (germline): SGHVS, FQNEAQ. V shed 5 bases and J 4 bases; nucleotides not matched to a gene: 8. The CDR3 DNA sequence: TGTGCCAGCAGCGAAAGGGACAGGGCGACCACTGAAGCTTTCTTT. Translation gives CASSERDRATTEAFF.

This clonotype came up a few times. The rearrangement links TRBV7-6 to TRBJ1-5; perhaps TRBD1 as D (6 bases). The germline V gene encodes CDR1 SGHVS and CDR2 FNYEAQ. The CDR3 consists of 16 residues. Trimming stripped 1 base from V and 2 bases from J, with 12 bases between. The CDR3 DNA reads as TGTGCCAGCAGCTTAGAAAAGGGGGGCGGCAATCAGCCCCAGCATTTT. Protein sequence: CASSLEKGGGNQPQHF.